A selection of T cell receptor beta chains follows, all from one sample in a study of T cells in Graves' hyperthyroidism and ophthalmopathy. Each CDR3 protein gets one entry after TCRdb re-called the multiplex PCR reads with MiXCR. The sample holds about 680,000 distinct CDR3 sequences, 30% to 40% seen once. The sequenced sample was blood. The receptors were gathered from a woman between 35 and 50 years old with Graves' hyperthyroidism. Both conserved end residues are trimmed from each CDR3.

V gene: TRBV10-1; CDR3 protein: ASSPGTGWTGELF
V gene: TRBV11-2; CDR3 protein: ASSFSLGREGYSYEQY
V gene: TRBV9; CDR3 protein: ASSVDPGYTEAF
V gene: TRBV20-1; CDR3 protein: SARPGTGWKETQY
V gene: TRBV6-5; CDR3 protein: ASSFDGLAYEQY
V gene: TRBV9; CDR3 protein: ASSGRGDHEQY
V gene: TRBV19; CDR3 protein: ASSPRDSYGPLVNEKLF
V gene: TRBV5-1; CDR3 protein: ASSFWAASPGNTIY
V gene: TRBV20-1; CDR3 protein: SARDGQGSRF
V gene: TRBV25-1; CDR3 protein: ASSERGSQGNQETQY